The rows below give T cell receptor beta chains drawn from one sample of a study of T cell changes during pregnancy in multiple sclerosis. Method: immunoSEQ multiplex PCR; TCRdb's copy keeps in-frame clones and lacks some. The data contain some 40,000 clones, about 95% of them singletons. Sequenced material: CD4+ T cells from peripheral blood mononuclear cells, taken in the second trimester of pregnancy. The receptors come from a female donor with multiple sclerosis, enrolled in a pregnancy study. CDR3s include the opening cysteine and the closing phenylalanine or tryptophan. The D gene is left open where the match is weak. Clone size appears in some rows only: once, few, many, or a class for an expanded clone.

14 | . | TRBJ2-3 | TRBD1 | TRBV28 | TGTGCCAGCAGACCGGGGACAGGGTGGGATACGCAGTATTTT | CASRPGTGWDTQYF
13 | . | TRBJ1-1 | TRBD1 | TRBV29-1 | TGCAGCGTCGCGACAGGGGGCAACACTGAAGCTTTCTTT | CSVATGGNTEAFF
14 | once | TRBJ2-3 | . | TRBV7-9 | TGTGCCAGCAGCTTAGCGAAAGAGGTAGATACGCAGTATTTT | CASSLAKEVDTQYF
14 | . | TRBJ1-1 | TRBD1 | TRBV7-9 | TGTGCCAGCAGCCCTGACAGGGGGTTTACTGAAGCTTTCTTT | CASSPDRGFTEAFF
17 | . | TRBJ1-2 | . | TRBV7-9 | TGTGCCAGCAGCTTAGATAGGAGCCAGAATCTAAACTATGGCTACACCTTC | CASSLDRSQNLNYGYTF
13 | . | TRBJ2-3 | TRBD1 | TRBV19 | TGTGCCAGTAGTAGGGACAGGGCAGATACGCAGTATTTT | CASSRDRADTQYF
13 | . | TRBJ2-7 | . | TRBV19 | TGTGCCACCACCCCCAGCGGCTCCTACGAGCAGTACTTC | CATTPSGSYEQYF
16 | . | TRBJ2-1 | TRBD1 | TRBV7-6 | TGTGCCAGCAGCCAGGGACAGGGAGTTATTGGCAATGAGCAGTTCTTC | CASSQGQGVIGNEQFF
17 | . | TRBJ1-2 | TRBD1 | TRBV18 | TGTGCCAGCTCACCCCCAGGCAGGGGGTCACCAAACTATGGCTACACCTTC | CASSPPGRGSPNYGYTF
13 | . | TRBJ1-5 | . | TRBV7-8 | TGTGCCAGCAGCTTATCAGGGTGGGCGCCCCAGCATTTT | CASSLSGWAPQHF
13 | . | TRBJ2-1 | . | TRBV5-4 | TGTGCCAGCAGCTTGACAGTGAACAATGAGCAGTTCTTC | CASSLTVNNEQFF
15 | . | TRBJ2-1 | TRBD1 | TRBV11-2 | TGTGCCAGCAGCACGACGACAGGGACCTACAATGAGCAGTTCTTC | CASSTTTGTYNEQFF
14 | . | TRBJ2-3 | . | TRBV19 | TGTGCCAGTAGTAGATTAGCGCCCACAGATACGCAGTATTTT | CASSRLAPTDTQYF
14 | few | TRBJ2-2 | . | TRBV5-1 | TGCGCCAGCACGGACAAATCGAACACCGGGGAGCTGTTTTTT | CASTDKSNTGELFF
14 | . | TRBJ2-1 | TRBD2 | TRBV19 | TGTGCCAGTAGTGGCGGGGGTATGAGGACGGTACAGTTCTTC | CASSGGGMRTVQFF
15 | . | TRBJ2-7 | TRBD2 | TRBV10-2 | TGCGCCAGCACCCGAGGACTAGCGGGGACCTACGAGCAGTACTTC | CASTRGLAGTYEQYF
17 | . | TRBJ1-1 | TRBD1 | TRBV28 | TGTGCCAGCAGTTCGGCACCCGGGACAGGGAGTAACACTGAAGCTTTCTTT | CASSSAPGTGSNTEAFF
14 | once | TRBJ2-7 | . | TRBV5-3 | TGTGCCAGAAGCACGGAACTACATCCCTACGAGCAGTACTTC | CARSTELHPYEQYF
15 | few | TRBJ2-5 | TRBD1 | TRBV5-5 | TGTGCCAGCAGCTCACAGGGGGCCCCTTGGGAGACCCAGTACTTC | CASSSQGAPWETQYF
13 | . | TRBJ1-2 | . | TRBV30 | TGTGCCTGGAGTGTTTTATCGGCGGGAGGCTACACCTTC | CAWSVLSAGGYTF
14 | few | TRBJ1-1 | TRBD1 | TRBV19 | TGTGCCACCAGAGCCGGGACAGGGCGGACTGAAGCTTTCTTT | CATRAGTGRTEAFF
17 | . | TRBJ2-7 | TRBD1 | TRBV27 | TGTGCCAGCAGTTTAGGCAGGACAGGGGGGCATCTCTACGAGCAGTACTTC | CASSLGRTGGHLYEQYF
12 | . | TRBJ1-1 | TRBD1 | TRBV30 | TGTGCCTGGAGGGACAGGGACACTGAAGCTTTCTTT | CAWRDRDTEAFF
14 | . | TRBJ1-6 | TRBD1 | TRBV6-5 | TGTGCCAGCAGGGCGGGACAGGGTAATTCACCCCTCCACTTT | CASRAGQGNSPLHF
13 | once | TRBJ2-7 | TRBD1 | TRBV7-9 | TGTGCCAGCAGCCTTACGGACAGGGGCGAGCAGTACTTC | CASSLTDRGEQYF
16 | . | TRBJ1-2 | . | TRBV7-2 | TGTGCCAGCAGCTTAGTCTTCGGGCAGGGAAGCTATGGCTACACCTTC | CASSLVFGQGSYGYTF
14 | . | TRBJ2-7 | TRBD1 | TRBV19 | TGTGCCAGTAGTCCGGGACAGGGGGGCTACGAGCAGTACTTC | CASSPGQGGYEQYF
17 | . | TRBJ2-1 | TRBD2 | TRBV5-4 | TGTGCCAGCAGCTTGGCCACAAAGCGGGGGGGCAGGGATGAGCAGTTCTTC | CASSLATKRGGRDEQFF
13 | . | TRBJ1-2 | . | TRBV5-5 | TGTGCCAGCAGCTTGGAGGGGAACTATGGCTACACCTTC | CASSLEGNYGYTF
15 | . | TRBJ2-2 | TRBD1 | TRBV5-1 | TGCGCCAGCAGCTTTGCAGGGGGCCACACCGGGGAGCTGTTTTTT | CASSFAGGHTGELFF
15 | . | TRBJ1-2 | TRBD1 | TRBV6-5 | TGTGCCAGCAGGCTGACAGGGGGTGGAAACTATGGCTACACCTTC | CASRLTGGGNYGYTF
14 | . | TRBJ2-7 | . | TRBV28 | TGTGCCAGCAGTTTACAGGGGGGCTCCTACGAGCAGTACTTC | CASSLQGGSYEQYF
15 | . | TRBJ2-7 | TRBD2 | TRBV5-1 | TGCGCCAGCAGACCCGGACTAGCGGGGGCCTACGAGCAGTACTTC | CASRPGLAGAYEQYF
16 | . | TRBJ2-1 | . | TRBV21-1 | TGTGCCAGCAGCATAAGACCTAGCGGGTTTTACAATGAGCAGTTCTTC | CASSIRPSGFYNEQFF
15 | . | TRBJ1-2 | . | TRBV15 | TGTGCCACCAGCATCGCGGGGGTACTTAACTATGGCTACACCTTC | CATSIAGVLNYGYTF
15 | . | TRBJ1-1 | TRBD1 | TRBV5-1 | TGCGCCAGCAGCCCCGGGGACAGGGGGAATGATGAAGCTTTCTTT | CASSPGDRGNDEAFF
15 | . | TRBJ1-5 | TRBD1 | TRBV28 | TGTGCCAGCGGTCCCCCCGGGACAGAATATCAGCCCCAGCATTTT | CASGPPGTEYQPQHF
14 | few | TRBJ1-2 | TRBD1 | TRBV11-2 | TGTGCCAGCAGTTTAGCGCAGGGGGCGACTGGCTACACCTTC | CASSLAQGATGYTF
13 | . | TRBJ1-4 | . | TRBV19 | TGTGCCAGTATGTGGAGGCCATTTGAAAAACTGTTTTTT | CASMWRPFEKLFF
13 | . | TRBJ1-2 | . | TRBV7-2 | TGTGCCAGCAGCTACAGGGATCAATATGGCTACACCTTC | CASSYRDQYGYTF
14 | . | TRBJ2-1 | TRBD1 | TRBV19 | TGTGCGATTAGTACCCGGACAGGGAGCAATGAGCAGTTCTTC | CAISTRTGSNEQFF
17 | . | TRBJ2-2 | TRBD2 | TRBV11-2 | TGTGCCAGCAGCTTAGTTGGGACTAGCGGAAACACCGGGGAGCTGTTTTTT | CASSLVGTSGNTGELFF
17 | once | TRBJ2-3 | . | TRBV7-2 | TGTGCCAGCAGCCAACGGCCCAGCAGGGGAAGTACAGATACGCAGTATTTT | CASSQRPSRGSTDTQYF
13 | . | TRBJ1-2 | . | TRBV18 | TGTGCCAGCTCACCGGGGGGAACTTATGGCTACACCTTC | CASSPGGTYGYTF
16 | . | TRBJ2-7 | . | TRBV5-1 | TGCGCCAGCAGCTTTTTACCCCGGCAGCGGTCGGGGGAGCAGTACTTC | CASSFLPRQRSGEQYF
14 | . | TRBJ2-3 | . | TRBV5-1 | TGCGCCAGCAGCTTGGGGGGGCCTTCAGATACGCAGTATTTT | CASSLGGPSDTQYF